Listed below are T cell receptor beta chains from one sample, sequenced in a study of chemoradiotherapy in HPV16-positive cancers. This table comes from immunoSEQ multiplex PCR, and its TCRdb copy is limited to in-frame clones, with some not included. The sample lists tens of thousands of clones, approximately 94% seen once, with around 23% in the top ten. Source: blood, taken from a patient who underwent chemoradiotherapy. These receptor sequences come from a human donor with HPV-associated anogenital cancer. The CDR3 runs from the conserved cysteine through the conserved F or W. The order of the fields is V gene, D gene, J gene, CDR3 length, CDR3 protein, CDR3 DNA. The D gene is left open where the match is weak.

TRBV2,-,TRBJ2-5,11,CASGGRETQYF,TGTGCCAGCGGAGGGCGGGAGACCCAGTACTTC
TRBV5-6,-,TRBJ2-2,12,CASHRRTGELFF,TGTGCCAGCCATCGGCGGACCGGGGAGCTGTTTTTT
TRBV7-2,-,TRBJ1-5,15,CASSLKGPGAEPQHF,TGTGCCAGCAGCTTAAAGGGACCCGGGGCCGAGCCCCAGCATTTT
TRBV2,TRBD1,TRBJ1-2,15,CASSESVGGAYGYTF,TGTGCCAGCAGTGAAAGTGTAGGGGGCGCCTATGGCTACACCTTC
TRBV19,TRBD1,TRBJ1-6,18,CASSRRVDRAVYNSPLHF,TGTGCCAGTAGTAGGAGAGTCGACAGGGCGGTCTATAATTCACCCCTCCACTTT
TRBV7-2,-,TRBJ2-7,15,CASSPDILISYEQYF,TGTGCCAGCAGTCCCGACATCTTAATATCCTACGAGCAGTACTTC
TRBV5-1,-,TRBJ1-1,14,CASSLWTLNTEAFF,TGCGCCAGCAGCTTGTGGACATTGAACACTGAAGCTTTCTTT
TRBV29-1,-,TRBJ2-7,14,CSVEVRRHSYEQYF,TGCAGCGTTGAAGTCAGGCGCCATTCGTACGAGCAGTACTTC
TRBV4-1,TRBD2,TRBJ2-1,16,CASSRQDGGAYNEQFF,TGCGCCAGCAGCCGTCAAGACGGGGGGGCGTACAATGAGCAGTTCTTC
TRBV7-8,TRBD1,TRBJ1-1,15,CASSPLQGTATEAFF,TGTGCCAGCAGCCCTCTACAGGGGACGGCCACTGAAGCTTTCTTT
TRBV7-9,TRBD2,TRBJ2-7,16,CASTGRGGAGLYEQYF,TGTGCCAGCACCGGGAGGGGCGGGGCCGGGCTCTACGAGCAGTACTTC
TRBV28,TRBD1,TRBJ1-6,15,CASSFARQGGSPLHF,TGTGCCAGCAGTTTCGCCCGACAGGGAGGATCACCCCTCCACTTT
TRBV2,-,TRBJ2-3,14,CASSEGPTADTQYF,TGTGCCAGCAGTGAAGGACCGACGGCAGATACGCAGTATTTT
TRBV7-7,TRBD2,TRBJ2-7,15,CASSPLAKSSYEQYF,TGTGCCAGCAGCCCACTAGCGAAGAGCTCCTACGAGCAGTACTTC
TRBV19,TRBD1,TRBJ2-4,15,CASSTPGQGENIQYF,TGTGCCAGTAGTACCCCGGGACAGGGTGAAAACATTCAGTACTTC
TRBV7-2,-,TRBJ1-4,13,CASSFTGSEKLFF,TGTGCCAGCAGCTTCACAGGGTCTGAAAAACTGTTTTTT
TRBV19,-,TRBJ1-2,15,CASSIAGTYNYGYTF,TGTGCCAGTAGTATCGCCGGGACATATAACTATGGCTACACCTTC
TRBV5-5,TRBD1,TRBJ2-7,14,CASSMTGVVHEQYF,TGTGCCAGCAGTATGACAGGGGTAGTCCACGAGCAGTACTTC
TRBV7-9,TRBD2,TRBJ2-1,17,CASLGGIAGEAYNEQFF,TGTGCCAGTCTTGGGGGGATAGCGGGAGAGGCCTACAATGAGCAGTTCTTC
TRBV18,TRBD2,TRBJ2-1,15,CASSVGTSGNNEQFF,TGTGCCAGCTCAGTTGGGACTAGCGGGAACAATGAGCAGTTCTTC
TRBV9,TRBD1,TRBJ1-5,15,CASSVGTGGYQPQHF,TGTGCCAGCAGCGTCGGGACAGGCGGATATCAGCCCCAGCATTTT
TRBV28,-,TRBJ1-5,16,CASSSGYFAGNQPQHF,TGTGCCAGCAGTTCGGGATACTTCGCGGGCAATCAGCCCCAGCATTTT
TRBV28,-,TRBJ2-5,16,CASSWVGEGVRETQYF,TGTGCCAGCAGTTGGGTAGGGGAAGGGGTCAGGGAGACCCAGTACTTC
TRBV5-4,TRBD2,TRBJ2-3,12,CASSWGGDTQYF,TGTGCCAGCAGCTGGGGGGGGGATACGCAGTATTTT
TRBV19,-,TRBJ1-5,13,CASSIVGGQPQHF,TGTGCCAGTAGTATAGTAGGGGGACAGCCCCAGCATTTT
TRBV30,-,TRBJ1-1,15,CAWSVQRAGSGEAFF,TGTGCCTGGAGTGTACAAAGGGCAGGGAGCGGAGAAGCTTTCTTT
TRBV27,TRBD1,TRBJ1-2,14,CASSLYQGAGGYTF,TGTGCCAGCAGTTTATACCAGGGGGCAGGTGGCTACACCTTC
TRBV30,-,TRBJ2-7,14,CAWSHTPQGGEQYF,TGTGCCTGGAGTCACACCCCTCAGGGGGGCGAGCAGTACTTC
TRBV7-9,-,TRBJ2-2,12,CASSLVTGELFF,TGTGCCAGCAGCTTGGTCACCGGGGAGCTGTTTTTT
TRBV10-2,-,TRBJ2-1,14,CASSVSPLGNEQFF,TGCGCCAGCAGTGTGTCCCCTCTAGGGAATGAGCAGTTCTTC
TRBV4-2,-,TRBJ1-4,17,CASSQDIFRGAGEKLFF,TGTGCCAGCAGCCAAGATATCTTCAGGGGCGCAGGTGAAAAACTGTTTTTT
TRBV5-1,-,TRBJ2-7,14,CASSLSPSVNEQYF,TGCGCCAGCAGCTTGAGTCCTAGCGTCAACGAGCAGTACTTC